One and the same sample provided the 5 T cell receptor beta chains below, sequenced in a study of blood T cell repertoires in COVID-19. TCRdb's table, derived via immunoSEQ multiplex PCR, lists solely in-frame clones and lacks some. The repertoire consists of 200,000 or so clones, with around 90% occurring once and the leading ten covering roughly 2.6%. The source material was peripheral blood. The receptors were sampled from a man aged 30-40 years with COVID-19, enrolled during active disease.

The V and J genes are TRBV19 and TRBJ2-2, with D unclear. Trimming took off 4 bases at V and 4 bases at J, with 10 bases between the two ends. This CDR3 is built from 14 residues. The germline V gene encodes CDR1 LNHDA and CDR2 SQIVND (reference sequence). The CDR3 reads CASSRDVLTGELFF. The CDR3 DNA reads TGTGCCAGTAGTAGAGACGTTCTCACCGGGGAGCTGTTTTTT.

The chain has TRBV7-2 and TRBJ1-2; 11 nucleotides match TRBD1. Germline V gene data show CDR1 as SGHTA and CDR2 as FQGNSA. The CDR3 has 17 residues. With V trimmed by 2 bases and J by 2 bases, 7 bases remained unmatched. CDR3 sequence reads: CASSLWTGGMFNYGYTF. CDR3 DNA: TGTGCCAGCAGCTTATGGACAGGGGGCATGTTCAACTATGGCTACACCTTC.

The genes are TRBV28 and TRBJ1-5; 7 nucleotides match TRBD1. CDR1 MDHEN and CDR2 SYDVKM come from the germline V gene. With 6 bases clipped from V and 4 bases from J, the junction kept 3 bases outside the gene matches. This CDR3 contains 13 residues. CDR3 amino acids: CASRGTANQPQHF. The CDR3 coding sequence is TGTGCCAGCAGAGGGACAGCAAATCAGCCCCAGCATTTT. The variable domain in full, completed from reference TRBV28 and TRBJ1-5, reads DVKVTQSSRYLVKRTGEKVFLECVQDMDHENMFWYRQDPGLGLRLIYFSYDVKMKEKGDIPEGYSVSREKKERFSLILESASTNQTSMYLCASRGTANQPQHFGDGTRLSIL.

This rearrangement joins TRBV28 to TRBJ1-3; 8 bases map to TRBD1. The V gene end was trimmed by 2 bases and the J gene end by 4 bases; junction bases not matched to a gene: 7. Germline V lookup: CDR1 MDHEN, CDR2 SYDVKM. The CDR3 spans 16 residues. The CDR3 nucleotides read TGTGCCAGCAGTTTAAATGGACAGGGTTCGGGAAACACCATATATTTT. Translation: CASSLNGQGSGNTIYF.

This sequence joins TRBV3-1 (or the pseudogene TRBV3-2) and TRBJ2-3; possible D gene TRBD2, 6 bases. Trimming removed 1 base from V and 0 bases from J, with 11 bases in between. CDR3 size: 16 residues. CDR1 and CDR2 from the germline V gene are LGHDT and YNNKEL (reference sequence). CDR3 nucleotide sequence: TGTGCCAGCAGCCAAGGGTGGGACTCTAGCACAGATACGCAGTATTTT. Amino acid sequence: CASSQGWDSSTDTQYF.